Only a few counts were recorded for the clone carrying this TCR beta chain. These data are taken from a study of control samples from healthy donors and cancer patients. Looked up from germline, CDR1 is SGHNT and CDR2 is YYREEE (reference sequence). V lost 0 bases and J lost 1, with 7 bases in between. The CDR3 spans 14 residues. Here immunoSEQ multiplex PCR was the method, and the copy in TCRdb shows in-frame clones only, minus some. Here the sample spans 100,000 to 150,000 clones, over 80% being singletons. The clonotype comes from a man older than 75 with head and neck cancer. Sequencing was performed on PBMCs. The rearrangement joins TRBV5-4 to TRBJ1-1; perhaps TRBD1 as D (5 bases). The CDR3 sequence is CASSLVGRNTEAFF. DNA of the CDR3: TGTGCCAGCAGCTTGGTGGGGCGGAACACTGAAGCTTTCTTT. Full variable domain (outside the CDR3, taken from reference TRBV5-4 and TRBJ1-1): ETGVTQSPTHLIKTRGQQVTLRCSSQSGHNTVSWYQQALGQGPQFIFQYYREEENGRGNFPPRFSGLQFPNYSSELNVNALELDDSALYLCASSLVGRNTEAFFGQGTRLTVV.